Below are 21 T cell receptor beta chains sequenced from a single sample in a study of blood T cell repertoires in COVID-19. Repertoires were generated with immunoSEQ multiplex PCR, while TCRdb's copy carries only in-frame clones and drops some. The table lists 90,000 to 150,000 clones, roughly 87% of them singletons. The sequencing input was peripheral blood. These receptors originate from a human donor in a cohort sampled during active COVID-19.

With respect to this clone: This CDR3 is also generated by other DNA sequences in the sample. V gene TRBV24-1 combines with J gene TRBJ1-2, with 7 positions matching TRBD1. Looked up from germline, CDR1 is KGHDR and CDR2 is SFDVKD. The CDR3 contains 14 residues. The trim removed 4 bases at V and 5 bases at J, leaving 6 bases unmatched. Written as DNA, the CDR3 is TGTGCCACCAGTGACTCGACAGGGACGTATGGCTACACCTTC. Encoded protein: CATSDSTGTYGYTF.

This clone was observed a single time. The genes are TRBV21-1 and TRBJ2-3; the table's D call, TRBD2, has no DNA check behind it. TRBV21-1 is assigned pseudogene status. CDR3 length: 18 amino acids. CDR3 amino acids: CASSKGGAGATFTDTQYF. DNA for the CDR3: TGTGCCAGCAGCAAAGGGGGAGCGGGAGCCACGTTCACAGATACGCAGTATTTT.

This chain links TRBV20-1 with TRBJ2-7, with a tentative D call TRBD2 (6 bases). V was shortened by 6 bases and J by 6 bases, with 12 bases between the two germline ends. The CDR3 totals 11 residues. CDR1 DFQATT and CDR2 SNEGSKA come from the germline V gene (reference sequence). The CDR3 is CSAQLAAEQYF. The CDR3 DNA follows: TGCAGTGCCCAACTAGCTGCCGAGCAGTACTTC.

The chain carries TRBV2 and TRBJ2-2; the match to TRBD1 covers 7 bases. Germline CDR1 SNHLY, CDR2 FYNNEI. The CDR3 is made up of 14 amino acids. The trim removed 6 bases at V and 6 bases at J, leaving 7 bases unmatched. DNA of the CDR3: TGTGCCAGCAGGGCCAGGGGGTACGCCGGGGAGCTGTTTTTT. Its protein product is CASRARGYAGELFF.

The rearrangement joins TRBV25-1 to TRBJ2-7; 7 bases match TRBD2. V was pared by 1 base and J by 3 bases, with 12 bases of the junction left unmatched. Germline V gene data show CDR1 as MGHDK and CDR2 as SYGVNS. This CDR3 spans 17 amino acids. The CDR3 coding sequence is TGTGCCAGCAGTGAATGGGTGGGTGGTAGCGGGCACTACGAGCAGTACTTC. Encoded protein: CASSEWVGGSGHYEQYF.

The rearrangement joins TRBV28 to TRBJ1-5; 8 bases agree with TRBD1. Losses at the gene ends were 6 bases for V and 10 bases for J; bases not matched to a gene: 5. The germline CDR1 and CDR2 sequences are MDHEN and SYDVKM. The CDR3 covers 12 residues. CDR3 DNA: TGTGCCAGCAGACCGACAGGGGAACCCCAGCATTTT. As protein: CASRPTGEPQHF.

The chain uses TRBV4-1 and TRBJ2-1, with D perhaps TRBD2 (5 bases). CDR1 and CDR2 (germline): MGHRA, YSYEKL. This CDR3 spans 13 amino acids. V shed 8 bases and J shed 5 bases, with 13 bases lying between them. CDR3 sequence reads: CASGTRTDNEQFF. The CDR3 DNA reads TGCGCCAGCGGTACTAGAACCGACAATGAGCAGTTCTTC.

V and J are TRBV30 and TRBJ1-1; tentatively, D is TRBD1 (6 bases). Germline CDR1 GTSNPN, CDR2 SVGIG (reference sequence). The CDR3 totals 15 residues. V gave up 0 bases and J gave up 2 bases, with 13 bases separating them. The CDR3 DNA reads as TGTGCCTGGAGTGTACTAGTCAGGGGTAACACTGAAGCTTTCTTT. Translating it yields CAWSVLVRGNTEAFF.

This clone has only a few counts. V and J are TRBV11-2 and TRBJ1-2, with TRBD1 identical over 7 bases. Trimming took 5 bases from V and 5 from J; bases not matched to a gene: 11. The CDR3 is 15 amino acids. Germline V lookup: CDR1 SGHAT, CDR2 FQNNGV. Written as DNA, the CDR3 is TGTGCCAGCAGCCTTGCGGGACAGACTCTTTATGGCTACACCTTC. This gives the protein CASSLAGQTLYGYTF.

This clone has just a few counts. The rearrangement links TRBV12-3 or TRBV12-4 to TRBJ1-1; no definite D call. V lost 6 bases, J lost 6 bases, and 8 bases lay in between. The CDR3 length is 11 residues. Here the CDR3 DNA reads TGTGCCAGCAGGCTACGATCTGAAGCTTTCTTT. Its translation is CASRLRSEAFF.

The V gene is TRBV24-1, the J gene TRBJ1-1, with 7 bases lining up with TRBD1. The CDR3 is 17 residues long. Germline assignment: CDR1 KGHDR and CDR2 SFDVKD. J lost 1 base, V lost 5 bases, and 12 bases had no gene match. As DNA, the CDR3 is TGTGCCACCAGTGGGGTCAATCAGGGGGGTCGGAACACTGAAGCTTTCTTT. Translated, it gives CATSGVNQGGRNTEAFF.

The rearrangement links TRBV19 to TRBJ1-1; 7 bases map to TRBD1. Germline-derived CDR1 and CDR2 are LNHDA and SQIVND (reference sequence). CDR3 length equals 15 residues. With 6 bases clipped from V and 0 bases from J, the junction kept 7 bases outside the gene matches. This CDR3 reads CASSIPGTVNTEAFF. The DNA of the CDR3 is TGTGCCAGTAGCATTCCCGGGACAGTGAACACTGAAGCTTTCTTT.

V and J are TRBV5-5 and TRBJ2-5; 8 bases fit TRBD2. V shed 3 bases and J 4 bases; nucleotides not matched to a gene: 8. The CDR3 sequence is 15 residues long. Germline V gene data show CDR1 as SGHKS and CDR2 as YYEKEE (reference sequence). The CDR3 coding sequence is TGTGCCAGCAGCTGGAGGACTAGCCTGGGAGAGACCCAGTACTTC. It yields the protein CASSWRTSLGETQYF.

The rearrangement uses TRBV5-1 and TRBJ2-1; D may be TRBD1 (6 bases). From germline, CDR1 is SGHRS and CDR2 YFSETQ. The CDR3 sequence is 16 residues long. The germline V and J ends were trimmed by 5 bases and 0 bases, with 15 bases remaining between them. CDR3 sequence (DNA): TGCGCCAGCAGGATCCTCCAGGGGTCCTCCTACAATGAGCAGTTCTTC. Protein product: CASRILQGSSYNEQFF.

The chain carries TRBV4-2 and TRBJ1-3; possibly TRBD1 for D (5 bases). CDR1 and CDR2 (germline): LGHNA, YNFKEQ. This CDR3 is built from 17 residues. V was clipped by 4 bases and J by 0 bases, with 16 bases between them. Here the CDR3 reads CASSPTSQDISGNTIYF. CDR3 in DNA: TGTGCCAGCAGCCCGACCTCGCAGGACATCTCTGGAAACACCATATATTTT.

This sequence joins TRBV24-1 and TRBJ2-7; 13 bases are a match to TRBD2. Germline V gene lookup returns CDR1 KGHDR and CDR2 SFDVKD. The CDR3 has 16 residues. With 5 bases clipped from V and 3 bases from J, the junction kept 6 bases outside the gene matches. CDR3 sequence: CATSVGTSGKLYEQYF. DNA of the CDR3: TGTGCCACCAGTGTTGGGACTAGCGGGAAACTCTACGAGCAGTACTTC.

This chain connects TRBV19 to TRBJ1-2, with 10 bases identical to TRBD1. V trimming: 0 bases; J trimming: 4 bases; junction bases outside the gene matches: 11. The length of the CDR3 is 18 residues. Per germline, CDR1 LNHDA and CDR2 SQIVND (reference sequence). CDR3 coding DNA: TGTGCCAGTAGTATAGATGGGCCGGGACAGGGGCACTTCTATGGCTACACCTTC. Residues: CASSIDGPGQGHFYGYTF.

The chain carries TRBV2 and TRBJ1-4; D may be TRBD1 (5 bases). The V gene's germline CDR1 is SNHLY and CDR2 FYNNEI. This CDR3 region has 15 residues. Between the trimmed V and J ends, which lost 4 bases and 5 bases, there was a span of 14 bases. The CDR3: CASSAGREVNEKLFF. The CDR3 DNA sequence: TGTGCCAGCAGTGCTGGCAGGGAAGTCAATGAAAAACTGTTTTTT.

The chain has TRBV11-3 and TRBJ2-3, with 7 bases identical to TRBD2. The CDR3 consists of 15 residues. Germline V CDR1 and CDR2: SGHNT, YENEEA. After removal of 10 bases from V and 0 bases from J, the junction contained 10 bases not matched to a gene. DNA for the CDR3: TGTGCCACCTCTCAGGCTAGCGGTAGCACAGATACGCAGTATTTT. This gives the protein CATSQASGSTDTQYF.

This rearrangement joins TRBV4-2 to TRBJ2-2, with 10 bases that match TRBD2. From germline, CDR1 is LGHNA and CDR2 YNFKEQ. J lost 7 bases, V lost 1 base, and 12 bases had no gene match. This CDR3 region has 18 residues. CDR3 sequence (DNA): TGTGCCAGCAGCCAAGTTAAGTTTCTAGCGGGAGTTAACGGGGAGCTGTTTTTT. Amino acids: CASSQVKFLAGVNGELFF.

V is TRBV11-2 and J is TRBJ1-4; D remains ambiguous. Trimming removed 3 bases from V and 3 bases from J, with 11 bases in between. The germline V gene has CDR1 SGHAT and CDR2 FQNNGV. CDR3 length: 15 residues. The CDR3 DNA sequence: TGTGCCAGCAGCTTCTCCCGAGCGGCTAATGAAAAACTGTTTTTT. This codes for CASSFSRAANEKLFF.